Listed below are T cell receptor beta chains from one sample, sequenced in a study of ipilimumab plus nivolumab after autologous stem cell transplantation. Some clones are missing from TCRdb's copy, which holds only in-frame ones; the method was immunoSEQ multiplex PCR. The sample lists about 47,000 clones, over 75% occurring once. The sequenced sample was PBMCs, obtained in a trial of ipilimumab plus nivolumab as post-transplant consolidation. Source of these receptors: a male donor with multiple myeloma. Both conserved end residues are part of each CDR3. The order of the fields is CDR3 length, V gene, clone size, D gene, J gene, CDR3 protein, CDR3 DNA. D genes are given only for firm matches. Some rows mark clone size as missing; the rest say once, few, many or name a class of expanded clone.

CDR3 length: 13
V gene: TRBV7-2
clone size: -
D gene: -
J gene: TRBJ1-5
CDR3 protein: CASSRGQKQPQHF
CDR3 DNA: TGTGCCAGCAGCCGAGGACAGAAACAGCCCCAGCATTTT

CDR3 length: 15
V gene: TRBV6-5
clone size: -
D gene: TRBD2
J gene: TRBJ2-7
CDR3 protein: CASSSIAGTPYEQYF
CDR3 DNA: TGTGCCAGCAGTAGTATAGCGGGGACCCCCTACGAGCAGTACTTC

CDR3 length: 16
V gene: TRBV30
clone size: -
D gene: TRBD2
J gene: TRBJ2-1
CDR3 protein: CAWTSPGAGGDNEQFF
CDR3 DNA: TGTGCCTGGACCTCACCCGGGGCGGGAGGGGACAATGAGCAGTTCTTC

CDR3 length: 14
V gene: TRBV11-2
clone size: -
D gene: -
J gene: TRBJ1-1
CDR3 protein: CASSLRGGESEAFF
CDR3 DNA: TGTGCCAGCAGCTTAAGGGGGGGAGAAAGCGAAGCTTTCTTT

CDR3 length: 16
V gene: TRBV5-1
clone size: -
D gene: TRBD1
J gene: TRBJ2-3
CDR3 protein: CASSLTGGRNADTQYF
CDR3 DNA: TGCGCCAGCAGCTTGACAGGGGGCAGGAACGCAGATACGCAGTATTTT

CDR3 length: 14
V gene: TRBV27
clone size: -
D gene: -
J gene: TRBJ1-5
CDR3 protein: CASNRRGANQPQHF
CDR3 DNA: TGTGCCAGCAATCGTCGGGGGGCGAATCAGCCCCAGCATTTT

CDR3 length: 20
V gene: TRBV5-1
clone size: -
D gene: TRBD1
J gene: TRBJ2-2
CDR3 protein: CASSMDPGIFGTDNTGELFF
CDR3 DNA: TGCGCCAGCAGCATGGATCCGGGTATTTTCGGGACAGATAACACCGGGGAGCTGTTTTTT

CDR3 length: 15
V gene: TRBV7-2
clone size: -
D gene: -
J gene: TRBJ2-3
CDR3 protein: CASRSSGSGTDTQYF
CDR3 DNA: TGTGCCAGCAGGTCAAGTGGGAGTGGCACAGATACGCAGTATTTT

CDR3 length: 13
V gene: TRBV10-3
clone size: -
D gene: TRBD1
J gene: TRBJ1-1
CDR3 protein: CAISDQRDREAFF
CDR3 DNA: TGTGCCATCAGTGACCAGAGGGACAGAGAAGCTTTCTTT

CDR3 length: 13
V gene: TRBV9
clone size: -
D gene: TRBD1
J gene: TRBJ2-1
CDR3 protein: CASSVDGTGSQFF
CDR3 DNA: TGTGCCAGCAGCGTAGACGGGACAGGTTCCCAGTTCTTC

CDR3 length: 15
V gene: TRBV18
clone size: -
D gene: -
J gene: TRBJ2-7
CDR3 protein: CASSPGTAVGDEQYF
CDR3 DNA: TGTGCCAGCTCACCCGGGACCGCGGTGGGGGACGAGCAGTACTTC

CDR3 length: 18
V gene: TRBV19
clone size: -
D gene: TRBD1
J gene: TRBJ1-6
CDR3 protein: CASSKNRQGSSYNSPLHF
CDR3 DNA: TGTGCCAGTAGTAAAAATCGACAGGGGAGCTCCTATAATTCACCCCTCCACTTT

CDR3 length: 15
V gene: TRBV19
clone size: -
D gene: -
J gene: TRBJ1-5
CDR3 protein: CASSRTKAGHQPQHF
CDR3 DNA: TGTGCCAGTAGTAGGACAAAGGCAGGTCACCAGCCCCAGCATTTT

CDR3 length: 18
V gene: TRBV11-1
clone size: -
D gene: TRBD1
J gene: TRBJ2-2
CDR3 protein: CASSPGTGGAGLHGELFF
CDR3 DNA: TGTGCCAGCAGCCCCGGGACAGGGGGCGCGGGTCTCCACGGGGAGCTGTTTTTT

CDR3 length: 16
V gene: TRBV18
clone size: -
D gene: -
J gene: TRBJ1-3
CDR3 protein: CASSPGTNLEGNTIYF
CDR3 DNA: TGTGCCAGCTCACCCGGGACCAACCTAGAGGGAAACACCATATATTTT

CDR3 length: 14
V gene: TRBV1
clone size: -
D gene: -
J gene: TRBJ1-3
CDR3 protein: CTSSQGDGGNTIYF
CDR3 DNA: TGCACCAGCAGCCAGGGGGACGGTGGAAACACCATATATTTT

CDR3 length: 13
V gene: TRBV2
clone size: -
D gene: -
J gene: TRBJ1-5
CDR3 protein: CASSPQSYQPQHF
CDR3 DNA: TGTGCCAGCAGTCCTCAGTCATATCAGCCCCAGCATTTT

CDR3 length: 16
V gene: TRBV11-3
clone size: -
D gene: TRBD1
J gene: TRBJ2-6
CDR3 protein: CASSLDTGAGANVLTF
CDR3 DNA: TGTGCCAGCAGCTTAGATACAGGGGCCGGGGCCAACGTCCTGACTTTC

CDR3 length: 11
V gene: TRBV5-6
clone size: -
D gene: -
J gene: TRBJ2-1
CDR3 protein: CASSLMGKQFF
CDR3 DNA: TGTGCCAGCAGCTTGATGGGAAAGCAGTTCTTC

CDR3 length: 13
V gene: TRBV19
clone size: -
D gene: -
J gene: TRBJ1-3
CDR3 protein: CASSSVVGNTIYF
CDR3 DNA: TGTGCCAGTAGTTCCGTTGTTGGAAACACCATATATTTT

CDR3 length: 15
V gene: TRBV5-1
clone size: -
D gene: -
J gene: TRBJ2-6
CDR3 protein: CASSAQGSGANVLTF
CDR3 DNA: TGCGCCAGCAGCGCCCAGGGATCCGGGGCCAACGTCCTGACTTTC

CDR3 length: 16
V gene: TRBV5-1
clone size: -
D gene: TRBD1
J gene: TRBJ2-7
CDR3 protein: CASSYPPGTGGHEQYF
CDR3 DNA: TGCGCCAGCAGCTACCCCCCCGGGACAGGGGGCCACGAGCAGTACTTC

CDR3 length: 15
V gene: TRBV7-3
clone size: -
D gene: TRBD1
J gene: TRBJ2-7
CDR3 protein: CASSSTGDGFYEQYF
CDR3 DNA: TGTGCCAGCAGCTCGACAGGGGACGGCTTCTACGAGCAGTACTTC

CDR3 length: 16
V gene: TRBV7-2
clone size: -
D gene: TRBD2
J gene: TRBJ2-5
CDR3 protein: CASSLVAGEGGETQYF
CDR3 DNA: TGTGCCAGCAGCTTAGTAGCGGGAGAGGGTGGAGAGACCCAGTACTTC

CDR3 length: 11
V gene: TRBV6-1
clone size: -
D gene: -
J gene: TRBJ2-7
CDR3 protein: CASSEFYEQYF
CDR3 DNA: TGTGCCAGCAGTGAATTCTACGAGCAGTACTTC

CDR3 length: 13
V gene: TRBV5-1
clone size: -
D gene: -
J gene: TRBJ2-7
CDR3 protein: CASSSEGRYEQYF
CDR3 DNA: TGCGCCAGCAGCTCGGAAGGCCGGTACGAGCAGTACTTC

CDR3 length: 11
V gene: TRBV6-5
clone size: -
D gene: -
J gene: TRBJ2-3
CDR3 protein: CASRSTGTQYF
CDR3 DNA: TGTGCCAGCAGATCTACGGGTACGCAGTATTTT

CDR3 length: 14
V gene: TRBV4-2
clone size: -
D gene: -
J gene: TRBJ1-1
CDR3 protein: CASSHTLDSTEAFF
CDR3 DNA: TGTGCCAGCAGCCATACCCTTGACAGCACTGAAGCTTTCTTT

CDR3 length: 13
V gene: TRBV27
clone size: -
D gene: -
J gene: TRBJ1-1
CDR3 protein: CASSPGGNTEAFF
CDR3 DNA: TGTGCCAGCAGTCCTGGGGGGAACACTGAAGCTTTCTTT

CDR3 length: 14
V gene: TRBV27
clone size: -
D gene: -
J gene: TRBJ1-1
CDR3 protein: CASSTYNSNTEAFF
CDR3 DNA: TGTGCCAGCAGTACGTACAACTCGAACACTGAAGCTTTCTTT

CDR3 length: 14
V gene: TRBV11-2
clone size: -
D gene: -
J gene: TRBJ1-2
CDR3 protein: CASSPLEGNYGYTF
CDR3 DNA: TGTGCCAGCAGCCCGCTGGAGGGGAACTATGGCTACACCTTC

CDR3 length: 12
V gene: TRBV27
clone size: -
D gene: -
J gene: TRBJ2-5
CDR3 protein: CASSHRGETQYF
CDR3 DNA: TGTGCCAGCAGCCACCGCGGGGAGACCCAGTACTTC

CDR3 length: 15
V gene: TRBV10-3
clone size: -
D gene: TRBD1
J gene: TRBJ2-7
CDR3 protein: CAISDRDRAPYEQYF
CDR3 DNA: TGTGCCATCAGCGACCGGGACAGGGCTCCCTACGAGCAGTACTTC

CDR3 length: 17
V gene: TRBV7-8
clone size: -
D gene: TRBD2
J gene: TRBJ2-3
CDR3 protein: CASSLELPREGPDTQYF
CDR3 DNA: TGTGCCAGCAGCTTAGAGCTCCCGCGGGAGGGACCAGATACGCAGTATTTT

CDR3 length: 15
V gene: TRBV19
clone size: -
D gene: TRBD1
J gene: TRBJ1-5
CDR3 protein: CASRATGYSNQPQHF
CDR3 DNA: TGTGCCAGTAGGGCGACAGGGTATAGCAATCAGCCCCAGCATTTT

CDR3 length: 14
V gene: TRBV15
clone size: -
D gene: TRBD1
J gene: TRBJ2-7
CDR3 protein: CATSRGQGASEQYF
CDR3 DNA: TGTGCCACCAGCAGGGGACAGGGGGCTTCCGAGCAGTACTTC

CDR3 length: 15
V gene: TRBV7-8
clone size: -
D gene: -
J gene: TRBJ1-2
CDR3 protein: CASSVGQRSNYGYTF
CDR3 DNA: TGTGCCAGCAGCGTTGGACAGAGAAGTAACTATGGCTACACCTTC

CDR3 length: 15
V gene: TRBV10-2
clone size: once
D gene: TRBD1
J gene: TRBJ1-1
CDR3 protein: CASSDPDRRHTEAFF
CDR3 DNA: TGCGCCAGCAGCGACCCGGACAGGAGGCACACTGAAGCTTTCTTT

CDR3 length: 13
V gene: TRBV9
clone size: -
D gene: -
J gene: TRBJ2-2
CDR3 protein: CASGGQNTGELFF
CDR3 DNA: TGTGCCAGCGGGGGGCAGAACACCGGGGAGCTGTTTTTT

CDR3 length: 13
V gene: TRBV9
clone size: -
D gene: -
J gene: TRBJ1-1
CDR3 protein: CASSPRTDTEAFF
CDR3 DNA: TGTGCCAGCAGCCCACGGACAGACACTGAAGCTTTCTTT

CDR3 length: 15
V gene: TRBV5-6
clone size: few
D gene: TRBD1
J gene: TRBJ2-3
CDR3 protein: CASSSGQVGADTQYF
CDR3 DNA: TGTGCCAGCAGCTCGGGACAGGTGGGGGCAGATACGCAGTATTTT

CDR3 length: 14
V gene: TRBV27
clone size: -
D gene: -
J gene: TRBJ2-7
CDR3 protein: CASSLFRGTYEQYF
CDR3 DNA: TGTGCCAGCAGTTTATTCAGGGGCACCTACGAGCAGTACTTC

CDR3 length: 16
V gene: TRBV9
clone size: -
D gene: -
J gene: TRBJ2-3
CDR3 protein: CASSVDSRSGTDTQYF
CDR3 DNA: TGTGCCAGCAGCGTAGACTCTCGGAGCGGGACAGATACGCAGTATTTT

CDR3 length: 15
V gene: TRBV7-2
clone size: -
D gene: -
J gene: TRBJ2-2
CDR3 protein: CASSLVAGGSGELFF
CDR3 DNA: TGTGCCAGCAGCTTAGTGGCAGGGGGGTCCGGGGAGCTGTTTTTT

CDR3 length: 13
V gene: TRBV30
clone size: -
D gene: TRBD1
J gene: TRBJ1-4
CDR3 protein: CAWNRGANEKLFF
CDR3 DNA: TGTGCCTGGAACAGGGGAGCTAATGAAAAACTGTTTTTT

CDR3 length: 13
V gene: TRBV19
clone size: -
D gene: -
J gene: TRBJ2-1
CDR3 protein: CASSTWAYNEQFF
CDR3 DNA: TGTGCCAGTAGTACATGGGCTTACAATGAGCAGTTCTTC

CDR3 length: 15
V gene: TRBV6-1
clone size: -
D gene: TRBD1
J gene: TRBJ1-1
CDR3 protein: CASSNTGGGFTEAFF
CDR3 DNA: TGTGCCAGCAGCAATACAGGGGGCGGATTCACTGAAGCTTTCTTT

CDR3 length: 12
V gene: TRBV29-1
clone size: -
D gene: -
J gene: TRBJ1-4
CDR3 protein: CSGFTGGEKLFF
CDR3 DNA: TGCAGCGGGTTCACCGGAGGGGAAAAACTGTTTTTT

CDR3 length: 15
V gene: TRBV7-9
clone size: -
D gene: TRBD2
J gene: TRBJ2-3
CDR3 protein: CASSRTSGGPDTQYF
CDR3 DNA: TGTGCCAGCAGTCGGACTAGCGGGGGACCAGATACGCAGTATTTT

CDR3 length: 14
V gene: TRBV5-1
clone size: -
D gene: TRBD1
J gene: TRBJ2-1
CDR3 protein: CASTLGQHYNEQFF
CDR3 DNA: TGCGCCAGCACTCTGGGACAGCATTACAATGAGCAGTTCTTC

CDR3 length: 16
V gene: TRBV4-1
clone size: -
D gene: -
J gene: TRBJ1-5
CDR3 protein: CASSQVGSYSNQPQHF
CDR3 DNA: TGCGCCAGCAGCCAAGTTGGAAGCTATAGCAATCAGCCCCAGCATTTT

CDR3 length: 14
V gene: TRBV5-1
clone size: -
D gene: -
J gene: TRBJ1-4
CDR3 protein: CASSPSSSNEKLFF
CDR3 DNA: TGCGCCAGCAGCCCTAGTTCCTCTAATGAAAAACTGTTTTTT

CDR3 length: 13
V gene: TRBV7-3
clone size: -
D gene: -
J gene: TRBJ2-2
CDR3 protein: CASSFSGPGELFF
CDR3 DNA: TGTGCCAGCAGCTTCTCTGGGCCCGGGGAGCTGTTTTTT

CDR3 length: 15
V gene: TRBV9
clone size: few
D gene: TRBD2
J gene: TRBJ2-5
CDR3 protein: CASSESSGSPETQYF
CDR3 DNA: TGTGCCAGCAGCGAATCTAGCGGGAGCCCTGAGACCCAGTACTTC

CDR3 length: 14
V gene: TRBV6-5
clone size: -
D gene: -
J gene: TRBJ1-1
CDR3 protein: CASTTTQGNTEAFF
CDR3 DNA: TGTGCCAGCACCACCACCCAAGGGAACACTGAAGCTTTCTTT

CDR3 length: 13
V gene: TRBV7-9
clone size: -
D gene: TRBD1
J gene: TRBJ1-2
CDR3 protein: CASSLEGYRGPYF
CDR3 DNA: TGTGCCAGCAGCTTAGAGGGCTACAGGGGGCCATACTTC

CDR3 length: 15
V gene: TRBV9
clone size: once
D gene: -
J gene: TRBJ1-2
CDR3 protein: CASSVDADGSYGYTF
CDR3 DNA: TGTGCCAGCAGCGTAGATGCCGACGGTAGCTATGGCTACACCTTC

CDR3 length: 16
V gene: TRBV28
clone size: -
D gene: -
J gene: TRBJ2-5
CDR3 protein: CASNFGLTRNKETQYF
CDR3 DNA: TGTGCCAGCAACTTCGGGCTGACTAGGAATAAAGAGACCCAGTACTTC

CDR3 length: 14
V gene: TRBV27
clone size: -
D gene: -
J gene: TRBJ1-2
CDR3 protein: CASSSGPVWGGYTF
CDR3 DNA: TGTGCCAGCAGTTCGGGACCGGTCTGGGGAGGCTACACCTTC

CDR3 length: 15
V gene: TRBV28
clone size: once
D gene: TRBD1
J gene: TRBJ1-1
CDR3 protein: CASSLGQGFRTEAFF
CDR3 DNA: TGTGCCAGCAGTTTAGGACAGGGTTTTAGGACTGAAGCTTTCTTT